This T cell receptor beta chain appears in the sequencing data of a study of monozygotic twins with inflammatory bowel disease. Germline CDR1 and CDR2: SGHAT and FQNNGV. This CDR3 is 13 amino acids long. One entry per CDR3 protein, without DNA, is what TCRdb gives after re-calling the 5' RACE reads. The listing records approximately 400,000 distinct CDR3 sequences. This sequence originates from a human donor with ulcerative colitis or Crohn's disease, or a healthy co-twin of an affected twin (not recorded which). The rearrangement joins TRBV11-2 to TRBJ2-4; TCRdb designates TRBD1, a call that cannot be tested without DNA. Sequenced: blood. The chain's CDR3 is CASRGGGKNIQYF.